These 30 T cell receptor beta chains came from one sample sequenced in a study of cytomegalovirus exposure and HLA in healthy donors. In the PCR, 60 Vbeta and 13 Jbeta primers were used. This table comes from immunoSEQ multiplex PCR, and its TCRdb copy is limited to in-frame clones, with some not included. This table has roughly 150,000 clones, around 83% appearing once. The sample was PBMCs. All receptors come from a male donor in good health and CMV-seropositive.

This rearrangement joins TRBV7-2 to TRBJ2-7; maybe TRBD1 (6 bases). CDR3 length: 12 residues. Trimming stripped 5 bases from V and 3 bases from J, with 8 bases between. Germline CDR1 SGHTA, CDR2 FQGNSA. The CDR3 DNA is TGTGCCAGCAGCGAACAGGGCTACGAGCAGTACTTC. It is translated as CASSEQGYEQYF.

V usage is TRBV7-9 and J usage is TRBJ1-4; 10 positions agree with TRBD1. The germline gives CDR1 SEHNR, CDR2 FQNEAQ (reference sequence). The J segment lost 8 bases and the V segment lost 5 bases, leaving 8 bases of the junction unmatched. This CDR3 is built from 15 residues. DNA for the CDR3: TGTGCCAGCAGCCCGGCCGGGACAGGGGTCGAAAAACTGTTTTTT. Its translation is CASSPAGTGVEKLFF.

This chain uses TRBV27 with TRBJ1-5; D is possibly TRBD1 (6 bases). Germline lookup yields CDR1 MNHEY and CDR2 SMNVEV (reference sequence). V lost 2 bases and J 4 bases, leaving 12 bases between the germline ends. The CDR3 consists of 15 residues. CDR3 residues: CASSLLGQMNQPQHF. In DNA, the CDR3 is TGTGCCAGCAGTTTACTTGGACAGATGAATCAGCCCCAGCATTTT.

The gene calls are TRBV10-2 and TRBJ1-2; TRBD1 agrees at 10 bases. Trimming at V came to 4 bases and at J to 5 bases, leaving 7 bases not matched to a gene. Germline lookup yields CDR1 WSHSY and CDR2 SAAADI. CDR3 length: 15 amino acids. The CDR3 here is CASSAGTGVPYGYTF. The CDR3 region has the DNA TGCGCCAGCAGTGCCGGGACAGGGGTTCCGTATGGCTACACCTTC.

The V call is TRBV6-4, the J call TRBJ2-3, with TRBD2 matching over 8 bases. J was trimmed by 5 bases and V by 4 bases; bases with no gene match: 2. The CDR3 contains 13 residues. Germline loops: CDR1 MRHNA, CDR2 SNTAGT. CDR3 sequence reads: CASSVLAGDTQYF. Here the CDR3 DNA reads TGTGCCAGCAGTGTTCTAGCGGGAGATACGCAGTATTTT.

By proportion, this clone is medium-sized. V and J are TRBV27 and TRBJ1-2; D gene ambiguous. Germline lookup yields CDR1 MNHEY and CDR2 SMNVEV (reference sequence). V was pared by 5 bases and J by 5 bases, with 12 bases between. The CDR3 spans 13 residues. CDR3 bases: TGTGCCAGCAGTCCACAGTCCTATTATGGCTACACCTTC. It codes for CASSPQSYYGYTF.

V usage is TRBV9 and J usage is TRBJ1-1; TRBD1 matches at 12 bases. The CDR3 has 18 residues. V shed 3 bases and J 4 bases; nucleotides not matched to a gene: 13. Germline V gene sequence: CDR1 SGDLS, CDR2 YYNGEE. CDR3 bases: TGTGCCAGCAGCGCCTCCGGGACAGGGGGCGCATGGGGCACTGAAGCTTTCTTT. Amino acids: CASSASGTGGAWGTEAFF.

The rearrangement uses TRBV5-4 and TRBJ1-3, with D possibly being TRBD1 (6 bases). The CDR3 consists of 15 residues. In germline, CDR1 is SGHNT, CDR2 YYREEE (reference sequence). The germline V and J ends were trimmed by 0 bases and 9 bases, with 16 bases remaining between them. In DNA, the CDR3 is TGTGCCAGCAGCTTGGAGGTCAGGGGAAGCTCCACCATATATTTT. Its protein is CASSLEVRGSSTIYF.

This clone was found a few times. This rearrangement joins TRBV7-9 to TRBJ1-2; a weak D match, TRBD1 (5 bases). CDR1 SEHNR and CDR2 FQNEAQ come from the germline V gene (reference sequence). The CDR3 contains 15 residues. V shed 1 base and J shed 5 bases, with 14 bases lying between them. CDR3 region: CASSLGPRVRYGYTF. In DNA form, the CDR3 reads TGTGCCAGCAGCTTAGGTCCCAGGGTTCGATATGGCTACACCTTC. Filled out from reference TRBV7-9 and TRBJ1-2, the complete variable domain reads DTGVSQNPRHKITKRGQNVTFRCDPISEHNRLYWYRQTLGQGPEFLTYFQNEAQLEKSRLLSDRFSAERPKGSFSTLEIQRTEQGDSAMYLCASSLGPRVRYGYTFGSGTRLTVV.

The V gene is TRBV11-2, the J gene TRBJ1-6; a weak D match, TRBD1 (5 bases). Germline CDR1 SGHAT, CDR2 FQNNGV. Trimming left V 4 bases short and J 7 bases short, with 8 bases between. The CDR3 totals 13 residues. The CDR3 bases are TGTGCCAGCAGCTCGACAGAGAATTCACCCCTCCACTTT. Amino acid sequence: CASSSTENSPLHF.

A few counts support this clone. The V and J genes are TRBV6-5 and TRBJ1-5, with D maybe TRBD1 (6 bases). The CDR3 is 13 residues long. Germline values: CDR1 MNHEY, CDR2 SVGAGI. V lost 7 bases and J lost 3, with 10 bases in between. The CDR3 DNA follows: TGTGCCAGCATACAGGGTAACAATCAGCCCCAGCATTTT. Translation gives CASIQGNNQPQHF.

This sequence joins TRBV5-4 and TRBJ2-1, with TRBD2 matching over 7 bases. With V trimmed by 5 bases and J by 5 bases, 10 bases remained unmatched. From germline, CDR1 is SGHNT and CDR2 YYREEE (reference sequence). The CDR3 has 15 residues. The CDR3, as DNA: TGTGCCAGCAGAGTTTTGGGACTAAGAAACAATGAGCAGTTCTTC. This translates into CASRVLGLRNNEQFF.

This clone was recorded a few times. The rearrangement joins TRBV7-2 to TRBJ1-2; D is unclear. The CDR3 covers 12 residues. Germline V CDR1 and CDR2: SGHTA, FQGNSA. The V end lost 5 bases, the J end lost 5 bases, and 9 bases lay between the germline ends. The CDR3 coding sequence is TGTGCCAGCAGCCAACCGAGGTATGGCTACACCTTC. Its translation: CASSQPRYGYTF. Filled out from reference TRBV7-2 and TRBJ1-2, the complete variable domain reads GAGVSQSPSNKVTEKGKDVELRCDPISGHTALYWYRQSLGQGLEFLIYFQGNSAPDKSGLPSDRFSAERTGGSVSTLTIQRTQQEDSAVYLCASSQPRYGYTFGSGTRLTVV.

The chain is built from TRBV18 and TRBJ2-1; D possibly corresponds to TRBD1 (5 bases). The length of the CDR3 is 14 residues. From germline, CDR1 is KGHSH and CDR2 LQKENI. Trimming left V 0 bases short and J 9 bases short, with 12 bases between. The CDR3 loop reads CASSPPSIQGEQFF. The CDR3 DNA reads as TGTGCCAGCTCACCACCTTCTATTCAGGGTGAGCAGTTCTTC. Full variable domain (outside the CDR3, taken from reference TRBV18 and TRBJ2-1): NAGVMQNPRHLVRRRGQEARLRCSPMKGHSHVYWYRQLPEEGLKFMVYLQKENIIDESGMPKERFSAEFPKEGPSILRIQQVVRGDSAAYFCASSPPSIQGEQFFGPGTRLTVL.

V is TRBV6-1 and J is TRBJ1-2, with 9 bases lining up with TRBD1. Germline V gene sequence: CDR1 MNHNS, CDR2 SASEGT. The CDR3 extends over 15 amino acids. Trimming cost V 7 bases and J 0 bases; bases outside gene matches: 6. The CDR3, as DNA: TGTGCCAGCACTCGGGACAGGGAAGCTAACTATGGCTACACCTTC. Translating it yields CASTRDREANYGYTF.

J is TRBJ2-6 and V is TRBV7-9; D may be TRBD2 (5 bases). The V gene lost 5 bases and the J gene lost 0 bases, with 11 bases spanning the gap. The V gene's germline CDR1 is SEHNR and CDR2 FQNEAQ (reference sequence). This CDR3 contains 16 residues. The CDR3 DNA reads as TGTGCCAGCAGCCTGGACTCCAACTCTGGGGCCAACGTCCTGACTTTC. It encodes CASSLDSNSGANVLTF.

The rearrangement joins TRBV5-1 to TRBJ1-5; D unclear. This CDR3 spans 16 amino acids. Trimming took off 0 bases at V and 3 bases at J, with 13 bases between the two ends. Germline lookup yields CDR1 SGHRS and CDR2 YFSETQ. CDR3 in DNA: TGCGCCAGCAGCTTGGTTCCCGGCGGTACCAATCAGCCCCAGCATTTT. Amino acid sequence: CASSLVPGGTNQPQHF.

V usage is TRBV5-5 and J usage is TRBJ2-1, with D uncertain. The V and J ends lost 0 bases and 1 base respectively, with 8 bases between them. This CDR3 region has 15 residues. Germline lookup yields CDR1 SGHKS and CDR2 YYEKEE (reference sequence). In nucleotides, the CDR3 is TGTGCCAGCAGCTTGGAATCAGAATCCTACAATGAGCAGTTCTTC. Its translation is CASSLESESYNEQFF.

About this clone itself: A junction boundary mismatches the germline segment, possibly from a read error. This chain uses TRBV6-1 with TRBJ1-5; the D is unclear. Germline CDR1 and CDR2: MNHNS and SASEGT. CDR3 length: 15 amino acids. The CDR3 DNA follows: TGTGCCAGCAGTAAAGCGGACTACGTGAATCAGCCCCAGCATTTT. Translation gives CASSKADYVNQPQHF.

The chain joins TRBV5-5 to TRBJ1-1, with 7 bases identical to TRBD1. CDR1 is SGHKS and CDR2 is YYEKEE in the germline V gene (reference sequence). Trimming cost V 0 bases and J 0 bases; bases outside gene matches: 2. The CDR3 is made up of 15 amino acids. CDR3 nucleotides: TGTGCCAGCAGCTTGGTAGGGGGCGTGAACACTGAAGCTTTCTTT. Translation: CASSLVGGVNTEAFF.

The V gene is TRBV7-9, the J gene TRBJ2-5; 10 nucleotides match TRBD1. With V trimmed by 5 bases and J by 5 bases, 11 bases remained unmatched. The CDR3 contains 16 residues. The germline gives CDR1 SEHNR, CDR2 FQNEAQ (reference sequence). The CDR3 protein is CASSPSKGTGEETQYF. As DNA, the CDR3 is TGTGCCAGCAGCCCTTCCAAAGGGACAGGGGAGGAGACCCAGTACTTC.

The chain couples TRBV28 to TRBJ2-7; 9 bases are shared with TRBD2. The germline V gene encodes CDR1 MDHEN and CDR2 SYDVKM. J lost 6 bases, V lost 3 bases, and 9 bases had no gene match. The CDR3 extends over 15 amino acids. In DNA form, the CDR3 reads TGTGCCAGCAGTTTTTTGGCGGGAGGGCCCTCCGAGCAGTACTTC. As protein: CASSFLAGGPSEQYF.

On this clone: The sample has other DNA sequences that encode this CDR3 too. The V gene is TRBV4-3, the J gene TRBJ2-7, with D tentatively TRBD2 (6 bases). Trimming shortened V by 1 base and J by 3 bases, and 10 bases separated the two germline ends. The CDR3 is 14 residues long. Germline V gives CDR1 LGHNA, CDR2 YSLEER. CDR3 sequence (DNA): TGCGCCAGCAGCCAAGGCGCGGGGAGCTACGAGCAGTACTTC. Translated: CASSQGAGSYEQYF.

The V call is TRBV30, the J call TRBJ1-2; TRBD1 matches at 8 bases. Germline V gene data show CDR1 as GTSNPN and CDR2 as SVGIG (reference sequence). V dropped 5 bases and J dropped 4; count of bases not matched to a gene: 12. This CDR3 region has 15 residues. In DNA form, the CDR3 reads TGTGCCTGGGTGAGGGAGGACAGGGACTTCTATGGCTACACCTTC. This translates into CAWVREDRDFYGYTF.

The chain carries TRBV6-1 and TRBJ2-3; 7 bases map to TRBD2. The length of the CDR3 is 14 residues. The trim removed 7 bases at V and 2 bases at J, leaving 6 bases unmatched. Germline V lookup: CDR1 MNHNS, CDR2 SASEGT. CDR3 DNA: TGTGCCAGCATTACCGCGGGGGTCACAGATACGCAGTATTTT. This translates into CASITAGVTDTQYF.

The chain uses TRBV2 and TRBJ1-1; D is undetermined. The ends were cut back, 2 bases at V and 8 bases at J, with 15 bases in the middle. CDR1 is SNHLY, CDR2 FYNNEI, per germline. The CDR3 is made up of 14 amino acids. The CDR3 sequence is CASSELPRAGEAFF. The DNA for the CDR3 is TGTGCCAGCAGTGAATTGCCCCGAGCAGGAGAAGCTTTCTTT.

The V call is TRBV27, the J call TRBJ2-7, with a tentative D call TRBD1 (6 bases). The CDR3 has 13 amino acids. Trimming left V 5 bases short and J 4 bases short, with 12 bases between. Looked up from germline, CDR1 is MNHEY and CDR2 is SMNVEV (reference sequence). The CDR3 region is CASSPRGTYEQYF. In nucleotides, the CDR3 is TGTGCCAGCAGTCCCAGAGGGACATACGAGCAGTACTTC.

This clone came up a few times. This chain uses TRBV29-1 with TRBJ2-7; no clear D. The V end was cut by 1 base, the J end by 9 bases, with 10 bases between. The CDR3 is 11 residues long. The germline V gene encodes CDR1 SQVTM and CDR2 ANQGSEA. CDR3 region: CSVEGATGQYF. The DNA of the CDR3 is TGCAGCGTTGAAGGGGCTACCGGGCAGTACTTC.

This sequence joins TRBV7-9 and TRBJ1-1; D ambiguous. CDR1 SEHNR and CDR2 FQNEAQ come from the germline V gene (reference sequence). Deletions cut 5 bases from V and 1 base from J, with 14 bases between. CDR3 size: 15 residues. In nucleotides, the CDR3 is TGTGCCAGCAGCCCCCCCAGCGGTTCGAACACTGAAGCTTTCTTT. This codes for CASSPPSGSNTEAFF.

Only a few counts were recorded for this clone. This sequence joins TRBV7-2 and TRBJ2-5; 9 bases match TRBD2. This CDR3 is 15 amino acids long. V lost 3 bases, J lost 1 base, and 3 bases stayed unmatched. Germline V gene lookup returns CDR1 SGHTA and CDR2 FQGNSA. CDR3 in DNA: TGTGCCAGCAGCTTCCAGCGGGGGGCCCAAGAGACCCAGTACTTC. This gives the protein CASSFQRGAQETQYF.